This T cell receptor (beta chain) comes out of a study of T-cell memory formation after mild COVID-19. Study-level information: There were largely donor-specific TCR clusters. Points from the study as a whole: Among clones contracting day 15 to 85, CD4/CD8 was balanced, whereas later expanders leaned CD4+. The pre-infection memory compartment contained some responding clones, suggesting cross-reactive memory joined. Of the contracting clones, CD4+ ones lay mainly in CM and EM, and CD8+ ones in EMRA.

MiXCR was run by TCRdb on the 5' RACE reads, yielding one entry per CDR3 protein. The sample lists about 400,000 distinct CDR3 sequences; roughly 18% were seen once. Germline lookup yields CDR1 KGHDR and CDR2 SFDVKD. CDR3 size: 12 residues. The V end was cut by 7 bases, the J end by 7 bases, with 12 bases between. This clonotype has only a few counts. Its antigen remains unidentified. The sequence came from a man between 18 and 35 years old who had mild COVID-19 (a few samples of this study predate the infection). Cell type and time point are not known. The chain combines TRBV24-1 with TRBJ1-2; D remains unclear. What was sequenced was PBMCs or a T cell subset sorted from them (not recorded which). CDR3 coding DNA: TGTGCCACCAGAGGACCGGAGGGTGGCTACACCTTC. This sequence encodes CATRGPEGGYTF.